A selection of T cell receptor beta chains follows, all from one sample in a study of cytomegalovirus exposure and HLA in healthy donors. Sequenced by immunoSEQ multiplex PCR; TCRdb stores in-frame clones only, minus some. The repertoire holds some 99,000 clones, with 74% as singletons. The sample comprised PBMCs. These receptors all stem from a male donor in good health and CMV-seronegative. Both conserved end residues are part of each CDR3. The D gene is left open where the match is weak. Clone size is shown for a subset of rows, as once, few, many or a class of expanded clone.

cdr3_length	v_call	d_call	clone_size	j_call	cdr3_nt	cdr3_aa
14	TRBV5-1	.	.	TRBJ2-2	TGCGCCAGCAGCCTGGGTACAGGGAACGGGGAGCTGTTTTTT	CASSLGTGNGELFF
14	TRBV7-8	.	.	TRBJ2-3	TGTGCCAGCAGCCCTCAGTACGGCACAGATACGCAGTATTTT	CASSPQYGTDTQYF
21	TRBV27	TRBD2	.	TRBJ2-2	TGTGCCAGCAGGGGACAGGGACCAGGACTAGCGGGAGGGTTTCGGACCGGGGAGCTGTTTTTT	CASRGQGPGLAGGFRTGELFF
15	TRBV15	.	.	TRBJ1-1	TGTGCCACCAGCAGAGATCAGCAGGGATCCACTGAAGCTTTCTTT	CATSRDQQGSTEAFF
14	TRBV27	.	.	TRBJ1-2	TGTGCCAGCAGTTCCCACAGGGTTAACTATGGCTACACCTTC	CASSSHRVNYGYTF
14	TRBV2	TRBD1	.	TRBJ1-4	TGTGCCAGCATCCGGACAGGGTATAATGAAAAACTGTTTTTT	CASIRTGYNEKLFF
14	TRBV6-5	.	.	TRBJ2-7	TGTGCCAGCAGTCGGGTACCCTTATCCTACGAGCAGTACTTC	CASSRVPLSYEQYF
14	TRBV4-3	.	.	TRBJ1-2	TGCGCCAGCAGCCAAGAGGAAGGGGGACATGGCTACACCTTC	CASSQEEGGHGYTF
17	TRBV5-1	TRBD2	.	TRBJ2-7	TGCGCCAGCAGCTTGAGGTCTTCGGCTAGCGGGAGCTACGAGCAGTACTTC	CASSLRSSASGSYEQYF
13	TRBV5-1	TRBD1	.	TRBJ2-1	TGCGCCAGCCTTTCGACAGGGGGGAATGAGCAGTTCTTC	CASLSTGGNEQFF
14	TRBV19	TRBD1	once	TRBJ1-1	TGTGCCAGTACCTTGGACAGGGGGCTTGGTGAAGCTTTCTTT	CASTLDRGLGEAFF
16	TRBV5-6	.	.	TRBJ2-3	TGTGCCAGCAGCCCGGGTTACAACGGGGGAACAGATACGCAGTATTTT	CASSPGYNGGTDTQYF
15	TRBV18	.	.	TRBJ1-2	TGTGCCAGCTCACCAGTCGGGGGAGGTGACTATGGCTACACCTTC	CASSPVGGGDYGYTF
15	TRBV29-1	.	.	TRBJ2-1	TGCAGCGCCCAGGGAGGGGGAGGTTCCTACAATGAGCAGTTCTTC	CSAQGGGGSYNEQFF